This entry describes one TCR beta chain. The antigen is not known. Terminally differentiated effector memory CD45RA+ cells were excluded from the naive CD8 cells, which were CD45RO-negative and positively selected for CCR7. 200 ng DNA, 25,000 to 35,000 T cell genomes, went into each sorted-subset replicate PCR. The protocol was immunoSEQ multiplex PCR, while the TCRdb copy is restricted to in-frame clones and leaves out a portion. The sample contains just over 2,000,000 clones, roughly 94% of which appear only once. The data were taken from a study of shared clonotypes between healthy human individuals. Germline values: CDR1 MNHEY, CDR2 SVGAGI. V was clipped by 1 base and J by 3 bases, with 10 bases between them. The CDR3 is 14 amino acids. Regarding the study as a whole: Lower generation probabilities were found for non-shared clonotypes than for those shared by all four donors.

The gene calls are TRBV6-5 and TRBJ2-7, with TRBD2 as a possible D gene (5 bases). The sample taken for sequencing was naive CD8+ T cells sorted from blood. This clonotype was obtained from a man in his late teens or twenties in good health. This chain's CDR3 is CASSYFRELYEQYF. In DNA form, the CDR3 reads TGTGCCAGCAGTTACTTCCGGGAACTCTACGAGCAGTACTTC.